Listed below are T cell receptor beta chains from one sample, sequenced in a study of cytomegalovirus exposure and HLA in healthy donors. Clones were sequenced by immunoSEQ multiplex PCR, and TCRdb holds only the in-frame ones, with some missing. Of some 120,000 clones in the sample, around 8.5% were seen once. The specimen sequenced was PBMCs. The receptors here all came from a man between 40 and 49 years old in good health and CMV-seronegative. The CDR3 runs from the conserved cysteine through the conserved F or W. Fields, in order: J gene, V gene, clone size, D gene, CDR3 protein, CDR3 DNA. The D gene is left open where the match is weak. Clone sizes are given selectively: once, few, many, or a class where the clone is expanded.

TRBJ1-4	TRBV13	.	.	CASSFWESREKLFF	TGTGCCAGCAGCTTTTGGGAGTCTCGTGAAAAACTGTTTTTT
TRBJ2-5	TRBV9	.	TRBD2	CASSVPGTTSETQYF	TGTGCCAGCAGCGTACCCGGGACTACGTCGGAGACCCAGTACTTC
TRBJ1-2	TRBV7-6	few	.	CASSLSRDGGYTF	TGTGCCAGCAGCTTAAGCAGGGATGGCGGCTACACCTTC
TRBJ1-4	TRBV5-8	.	.	CASSLMGTTNEKLFF	TGTGCCAGCAGCTTGATGGGCACTACTAATGAAAAACTGTTTTTT
TRBJ1-1	TRBV5-1	many	.	CASSGMDRIPPSGMNTEAFF	TGCGCCAGCAGCGGGATGGACAGAATCCCCCCCTCCGGCATGAACACTGAAGCTTTCTTT
TRBJ2-5	TRBV6-5	.	TRBD2	CASSPLAGGFETQYF	TGTGCCAGCAGTCCGTTAGCGGGGGGTTTCGAGACCCAGTACTTC
TRBJ1-5	TRBV6-6	.	TRBD1	CASSYGQGGQPQHF	TGTGCCAGCAGTTATGGACAGGGAGGTCAGCCCCAGCATTTT
TRBJ1-6	TRBV5-1	few	TRBD1	CASSAWDSNSPLHF	TGCGCCAGCAGCGCGTGGGACAGCAATTCACCCCTCCACTTT
TRBJ1-1	TRBV6-5	few	.	CASSYSAGAGQAFF	TGTGCCAGCAGTTACTCGGCAGGGGCGGGCCAAGCTTTCTTT
TRBJ1-1	TRBV5-1	few	.	CASSFQTMNTEAFF	TGCGCCAGCAGCTTCCAGACAATGAACACTGAAGCTTTCTTT
TRBJ1-5	TRBV19	.	.	CASSISNRGQPQHF	TGTGCCAGTAGTATATCCAATAGGGGGCAGCCCCAGCATTTT
TRBJ2-5	TRBV6-5	few	TRBD1	CASSRDRFETQYF	TGTGCCAGCAGTAGGGACAGGTTTGAGACCCAGTACTTC
TRBJ1-1	TRBV7-2	.	TRBD1	CASSLDRGTEAFF	TGTGCCAGCAGCTTGGACAGGGGCACTGAAGCTTTCTTT
TRBJ2-1	TRBV5-6	.	.	CASSDNSYNEQFF	TGTGCCAGCTCGGACAACTCCTACAATGAGCAGTTCTTC
TRBJ2-7	TRBV11-2	few	TRBD1	CASSLDRRGQKEQYF	TGTGCCAGCAGCTTAGATCGCAGGGGGCAAAAAGAGCAGTACTTC
TRBJ2-1	TRBV28	few	.	CASSLSREQFF	TGTGCCAGCAGTTTATCCCGGGAGCAGTTCTTC
TRBJ2-5	TRBV5-1	.	TRBD1	CASSIPGQGEQYF	TGCGCCAGCAGCATCCCGGGACAGGGAGAGCAGTACTTC
TRBJ2-5	TRBV6-1	.	.	CASTHLERETQYF	TGTGCCAGCACCCATCTGGAGAGGGAGACCCAGTACTTC
TRBJ2-7	TRBV19	.	TRBD1	CASRPGQGAYEQYF	TGTGCCAGTAGGCCGGGACAGGGGGCCTACGAGCAGTACTTC
TRBJ2-3	TRBV11-3	few	.	CASSGRFTDTQYF	TGTGCCAGCAGCGGTAGATTCACAGATACGCAGTATTTT
TRBJ2-7	TRBV28	few	TRBD2	CASSFRLAALSYEQYF	TGTGCCAGCAGTTTCCGTCTAGCGGCCCTGTCCTACGAGCAGTACTTC
TRBJ1-1	TRBV30	.	TRBD1	CAWMARTGGTMNTEAFF	TGTGCCTGGATGGCCCGGACAGGGGGCACCATGAACACTGAAGCTTTCTTT
TRBJ2-7	TRBV19	few	TRBD2	CASSIGLAGTYEQYF	TGTGCCAGTAGTATAGGACTAGCGGGCACCTACGAGCAGTACTTC
TRBJ2-3	TRBV25-1	few	.	CASSEAVSTDTQYF	TGTGCCAGCAGTGAAGCGGTTAGCACAGATACGCAGTATTTT
TRBJ1-1	TRBV7-8	few	TRBD1	CASSLWTGGAHTEAFF	TGTGCCAGCAGCTTATGGACAGGGGGGGCTCACACTGAAGCTTTCTTT
TRBJ1-5	TRBV19	.	.	CASRGTPGNQPQHF	TGTGCCAGTAGGGGGACACCAGGCAATCAGCCCCAGCATTTT
TRBJ2-2	TRBV9	.	TRBD2	CASSSPAGSTGELFF	TGTGCCAGCAGTTCCCCAGCGGGGAGCACCGGGGAGCTGTTTTTT
TRBJ2-6	TRBV11-2	.	.	CASSFLAASGAGANVLTF	TGTGCCAGCAGCTTTCTAGCAGCGTCGGGAGCTGGGGCCAACGTCCTGACTTTC
TRBJ2-7	TRBV30	.	.	CACAPGRYEQYF	TGTGCCTGCGCTCCGGGTCGCTACGAGCAGTACTTC
TRBJ1-6	TRBV7-9	.	TRBD1	CASSNRQGRNSPLHF	TGTGCCAGCAGCAACCGACAGGGGCGGAATTCACCCCTCCACTTT
TRBJ2-7	TRBV4-3	.	.	CASSQDRSRGSSGEQYF	TGCGCCAGCAGCCAAGATAGGTCACGGGGGTCCTCGGGGGAGCAGTACTTC
TRBJ2-1	TRBV6-5	.	TRBD2	CASRFFSGGADEQFF	TGTGCCAGCAGGTTCTTTAGCGGGGGGGCCGATGAGCAGTTCTTC
TRBJ2-1	TRBV6-1	few	TRBD1	CASSEGYRDRGHNEQFF	TGTGCCAGCAGTGAAGGGTACCGGGACAGGGGACACAATGAGCAGTTCTTC
TRBJ2-5	TRBV5-1	few	TRBD2	CASSLWGATSGEQETQYF	TGCGCCAGCAGCTTGTGGGGGGCGACTAGCGGGGAACAAGAGACCCAGTACTTC